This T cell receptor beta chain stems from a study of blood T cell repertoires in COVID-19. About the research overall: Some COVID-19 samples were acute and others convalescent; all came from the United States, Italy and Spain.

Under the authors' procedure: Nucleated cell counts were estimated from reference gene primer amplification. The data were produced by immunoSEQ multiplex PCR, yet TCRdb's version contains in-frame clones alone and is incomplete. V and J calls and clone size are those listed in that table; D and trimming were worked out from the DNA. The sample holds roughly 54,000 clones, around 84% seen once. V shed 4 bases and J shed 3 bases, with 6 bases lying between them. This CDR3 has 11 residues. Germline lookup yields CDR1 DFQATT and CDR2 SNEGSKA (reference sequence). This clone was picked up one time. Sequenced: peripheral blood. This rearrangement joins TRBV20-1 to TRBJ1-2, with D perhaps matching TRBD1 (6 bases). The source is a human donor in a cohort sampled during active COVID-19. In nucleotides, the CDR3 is TGCAGTGCTAACAGGGACTATGGCTACACCTTC. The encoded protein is CSANRDYGYTF.